These 10 T cell receptor beta chains were all obtained from the same sample, sequenced in a study of response to subunit inactivated influenza vaccine (dated by TCRdb to the late 2010s). Receptors were amplified or captured by RT-PCR. Sequencing instrument: Illumina HiSeq 2500. TCRdb's own reprocessing of the public reads used fastp at Q25 and MiXCR and kept productive beta chains. Under each unique CDR3 protein, matching rows form one entry showing the most common genes and DNA. Recorded for this sample are around 300,000 distinct CDR3 sequences; approximately 20% of them occurred a single time. About a tenth of the sample is in the top ten clones. The sample consisted of PBMCs from blood, taken 21 months after vaccination. The receptors come from a man aged 50-75 years who received an inactivated influenza vaccine. Donor details come from another sample of the same person, matched by shared clones.

V and J are TRBV4-1 and TRBJ2-7; no definite D call. This CDR3 spans 13 amino acids. From germline, CDR1 is MGHRA and CDR2 YSYEKL. V was clipped by 1 base and J by 3 bases, with 7 bases between them. CDR3 in DNA: TGCGCCAGCAGCCAAGGGGTGTTCTACGAGCAGTACTTC. Protein product: CASSQGVFYEQYF.

This clonotype has more than one count but fewer than ten. This chain uses TRBV12-3 or TRBV12-4 with TRBJ1-5, with 7 bases aligning to TRBD1. This CDR3 comprises 14 residues. V gave up 3 bases and J gave up 5 bases; unmatched junction bases: 4. The CDR3 is CASSFVGGDQPQHF. The DNA of the CDR3 is TGTGCCAGCAGTTTCGTAGGGGGCGATCAGCCCCAGCATTTT.

This clonotype was picked up many times. The chain has TRBV20-1 and TRBJ2-3; TRBD2 is a possible D gene (6 bases). The V gene's germline CDR1 is DFQATT and CDR2 SNEGSKA (reference sequence). Trimming removed 3 bases at V and 6 bases at J, with 16 bases between. The CDR3 consists of 14 residues. CDR3 nucleotide sequence: TGCAGTGCTAGTTCTCGGGAGAAGGGCGATACGCAGTATTTT. Translated: CSASSREKGDTQYF.

Remarks on this clonotype: A junction boundary mismatches the germline segment, possibly from a read error. Written as DNA, the CDR3 is TGTGCCAGCAGTTCGACAGGGTTTCCAGAGGCCCAGTACTTC. This gives the protein CASSSTGFPEAQYF. The gene calls are TRBV6-5 and TRBJ2-5; 7 positions match TRBD1. CDR1 MNHEY and CDR2 SVGAGI come from the germline V gene. The CDR3 totals 14 residues.

This clonotype came up many times. V gene TRBV15 combines with J gene TRBJ1-1, with unresolved D. V gave up 3 bases and J gave up 2 bases, with 4 bases separating them. This CDR3 region has 12 residues. Germline V gives CDR1 LNHNV, CDR2 YYDKDF (reference sequence). CDR3: CATSRVNTEAFF. The CDR3 DNA follows: TGTGCCACCAGCAGGGTAAACACTGAAGCTTTCTTT. The full variable domain, rest sourced from reference TRBV15 and TRBJ1-1, is DAMVIQNPRYQVTQFGKPVTLSCSQTLNHNVMYWYQQKSSQAPKLLFHYYDKDFNNEADTPDNFQSRRPNTSFCFLDIRSPGLGDTAMYLCATSRVNTEAFFGQGTRLTVV.

This clonotype appeared a few times. V gene TRBV7-9 combines with J gene TRBJ1-4; D remains ambiguous. The CDR3 runs 16 residues. Germline CDR1 SEHNR, CDR2 FQNEAQ (reference sequence). Trimming stripped 3 bases from V and 7 bases from J, with 18 bases between. The CDR3 region has the DNA TGTGCCAGCAGCTTTCAACCCCGGGATACGGGTGAAAAACTGTTTTTT. It specifies CASSFQPRDTGEKLFF.

This chain links TRBV5-1 with TRBJ1-2, with TRBD1 matching 7 bases. The V gene end was trimmed by 5 bases and the J gene end by 2 bases; junction bases not matched to a gene: 6. The CDR3 is made up of 14 amino acids. Per the germline V gene, CDR1 is SGHRS and CDR2 is YFSETQ. The CDR3 loop is CASSSSTGNYGYTF. CDR3 DNA sequence: TGCGCCAGCAGTTCCTCGACAGGGAACTATGGCTACACCTTC.

The V and J genes are TRBV20-1 and TRBJ1-1; TRBD1 aligns across 9 bases. Germline loops: CDR1 DFQATT, CDR2 SNEGSKA (reference sequence). CDR3 size: 17 residues. The V and J ends lost 1 base and 0 bases, in that order; junction bases with no gene match: 9. The CDR3 sequence is CSARVAGQGILNTEAFF. The DNA for the CDR3 is TGCAGTGCTAGAGTAGCGGGACAGGGAATTCTGAACACTGAAGCTTTCTTT.

This clonotype was seen a handful of times. The chain is built from TRBV3-1 and TRBJ2-5; D may be TRBD1 (6 bases). The germline V gene has CDR1 LGHDT and CDR2 YNNKEL (reference sequence). The CDR3 runs 15 residues. V was pared by 0 bases and J by 1 base, with 9 bases between. CDR3 DNA sequence: TGTGCCAGCAGCCAAGATCCCAGGGGCCAAGAGACCCAGTACTTC. Its translation: CASSQDPRGQETQYF.

V is TRBV28 and J is TRBJ2-7, with 8 bases fitting TRBD2. The CDR3 sequence is 14 residues long. The germline gives CDR1 MDHEN, CDR2 SYDVKM. V was clipped by 7 bases and J by 9 bases; unmatched bases: 14. The DNA for the CDR3 is TGTGCCAGCACCCGCCTGGGAGCGGGGGACGCGCAGTACTTC. As protein: CASTRLGAGDAQYF.